The rows below give T cell receptor beta chains drawn from one sample of a study of chemoradiotherapy in HPV16-positive cancers. Libraries were prepared by immunoSEQ multiplex PCR; TCRdb keeps only in-frame clonotypes and omits some of them. There are 10,000 to 15,000 clones in the sample; 65% to 80% occur only once, and about 7% lies in the top ten. This specimen was acquired from a patient who underwent chemoradiotherapy. These receptors were collected from a human donor with HPV-associated anogenital cancer. Each CDR3 is given with its conserved first and last residue. The D gene is left open where the match is weak. Some rows have no size entry. The others give once, few or many, or a class for an expanded clone.

clone_size | d_call | j_call | v_call | cdr3_aa | cdr3_nt
once | - | TRBJ2-1 | TRBV19 | CASSELESSYNEQFF | TGTGCCAGTAGTGAGCTAGAGAGCTCCTACAATGAGCAGTTCTTC
- | - | TRBJ1-1 | TRBV28 | CASTRNGAENTEAFF | TGTGCCAGCACTCGGAATGGGGCAGAGAACACTGAAGCTTTCTTT
few | TRBD2 | TRBJ2-7 | TRBV6-1 | CASTRTSGSYEQYF | TGTGCCAGCACGAGGACTAGCGGGAGCTACGAGCAGTACTTC
- | TRBD1 | TRBJ2-7 | TRBV11-2 | CASSLSGTGSYEQYF | TGTGCCAGCAGCTTGTCCGGGACAGGGTCCTACGAGCAGTACTTC
- | - | TRBJ1-1 | TRBV5-1 | CASSPTTIQGPNTEAFF | TGCGCCAGCAGCCCGACAACAATACAGGGACCGAACACTGAAGCTTTCTTT
- | - | TRBJ1-1 | TRBV28 | CASQDAEAFF | TGTGCCAGTCAGGATGCTGAAGCTTTCTTT
few | - | TRBJ2-7 | TRBV27 | CASSLAQPRDEQYF | TGTGCCAGCAGTTTAGCCCAACCACGGGACGAGCAGTACTTC
- | - | TRBJ2-7 | TRBV6-4 | CASNGSLSYEQYF | TGTGCCAGCAACGGCAGCCTTTCCTACGAGCAGTACTTC
- | - | TRBJ1-1 | TRBV10-3 | CAISEFDSVVNTEAFF | TGTGCCATCAGTGAGTTTGACAGCGTTGTGAACACTGAAGCTTTCTTT
- | TRBD1 | TRBJ1-1 | TRBV6-5 | CASSRAGTGGIEAFF | TGTGCCAGCAGCCGCGCCGGGACAGGGGGAATTGAAGCTTTCTTT
- | TRBD2 | TRBJ2-3 | TRBV13 | CASSLRLAGGRTPTDTQYF | TGTGCCAGCAGCCTAAGACTAGCGGGAGGCCGTACCCCCACAGATACGCAGTATTTT
- | - | TRBJ2-3 | TRBV7-9 | CASSFEAGGTDTQYF | TGTGCCAGCAGCTTCGAGGCAGGGGGCACAGATACGCAGTATTTT
- | - | TRBJ1-2 | TRBV5-6 | CASSLGGDYGYTF | TGTGCCAGCAGCTTGGGGGGGGACTATGGCTACACCTTC
- | - | TRBJ2-2 | TRBV4-2 | CASSQMEDTGELFF | TGTGCCAGCAGCCAAATGGAGGACACCGGGGAGCTGTTTTTT
few | TRBD1 | TRBJ2-7 | TRBV4-3 | CASSQGTGATYEQYF | TGCGCCAGCAGCCAAGGGACAGGGGCAACTTACGAGCAGTACTTC
- | - | TRBJ2-3 | TRBV4-3 | CASSPRGGQVNTDTQYF | TGCGCCAGCAGCCCCCGCGGCGGCCAGGTGAACACAGATACGCAGTATTTT
- | - | TRBJ2-7 | TRBV12-5 | CASGLVQSSYEQYF | TGTGCTAGTGGTTTGGTACAGAGCTCCTACGAGCAGTACTTC
once | - | TRBJ2-1 | TRBV29-1 | CSVDAGRPSYNEQFF | TGCAGCGTTGACGCGGGCCGCCCCTCCTACAATGAGCAGTTCTTC
- | - | TRBJ2-7 | TRBV2 | CASSDDTGRGHEQYF | TGTGCCAGCAGCGATGATACAGGGAGAGGCCACGAGCAGTACTTC
- | TRBD2 | TRBJ2-3 | TRBV28 | CASSFSSGSTDTQYF | TGTGCCAGCAGTTTTAGTAGCGGGAGCACAGATACGCAGTATTTT